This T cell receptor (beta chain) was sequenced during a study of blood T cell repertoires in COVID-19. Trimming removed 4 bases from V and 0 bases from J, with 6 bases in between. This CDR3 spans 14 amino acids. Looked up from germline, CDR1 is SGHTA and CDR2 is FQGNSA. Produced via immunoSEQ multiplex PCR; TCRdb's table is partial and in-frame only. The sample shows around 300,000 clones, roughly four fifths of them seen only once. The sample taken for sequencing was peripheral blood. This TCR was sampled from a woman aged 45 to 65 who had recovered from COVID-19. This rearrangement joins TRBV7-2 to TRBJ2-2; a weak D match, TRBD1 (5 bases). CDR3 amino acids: CASSSRANTGELFF. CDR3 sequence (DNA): TGTGCCAGCAGCTCCAGGGCGAACACCGGGGAGCTGTTTTTT.